In this sample, the clone carrying this T cell receptor (beta chain) turned up a few times. Its antigen is not identified. Full-length variable regions came from constant-region reverse primers plus semi-nested Nested Universal Primer A PCR. In TCRdb, the 5' RACE reads were re-called with MiXCR into one record per CDR3 protein. The table includes 35,000 to 50,000 distinct CDR3 sequences, more than 20% detected once. Overall study findings and caveats: Larger-cohort validation covered only one TCR beta V-J rearrangement. Tumor memory CD4+ T cell TCR gene usage clustered with blood and lymph node memory CD4+ cells and lymph node naive CD4+ cells.

Treg sorting used a CD4+CD25+CD127-/low gate. The CDR3 loop spans 13 amino acids. V lost 4 bases and J lost 7; bases outside the gene matches: 7. CDR1 and CDR2 (germline): MGHRA, YSYEKL. The gene calls are TRBV4-1 and TRBJ2-7; TRBD2 agrees at 7 bases. The sequence was collected from a female donor with breast cancer. The sequenced sample consisted of Tregs sorted from a lymph node. DNA of the CDR3: TGCGCCAGCAGCCCACGCCGTAGCGGGGAGCAGTACTTC. Protein: CASSPRRSGEQYF.